These T cell receptor beta chains were read from a single sample in a study of CD8 T cells in ankylosing spondylitis. In TCRdb, the 5' RACE reads were re-called with MiXCR into one record per CDR3 protein. Of hundreds of thousands of distinct CDR3 sequences listed, around 8% are singletons. The sample was blood, either unsorted or a sorted T cell fraction (not recorded which). The receptor set was obtained from a female donor with ankylosing spondylitis or in good health (not recorded which). Each CDR3 is given with its conserved first and last residue. The D gene is left open where the match is weak. Only some rows state a clone size, as once, few, many or a class for expanded clones.

many,TRBJ2-5,TRBV5-5,TRBD2,TGTGCCAGCAGCTTGACTAGCGGGAGTGGAGAGGAGACCCAGTACTTC,CASSLTSGSGEETQYF
many,TRBJ2-3,TRBV12-3/TRBV12-4,TRBD2,TGTGCCAGCAGCCCCGGGACTAGCTGGGATACGCAGTATTTT,CASSPGTSWDTQYF
many,TRBJ1-5,TRBV6-2/TRBV6-3,.,TGTGCCAGCAGTTCTACTGACCTGACGGGTAGCAATCAGCCCCAGCATTTT,CASSSTDLTGSNQPQHF
many,TRBJ2-1,TRBV24-1,TRBD1,TGTGCCACCAGTGGGGACGGGACAGAATCTTACAATGAGCAGTTCTTC,CATSGDGTESYNEQFF
many,TRBJ2-1,TRBV4-2,.,TGTGCCAGCAGCCAAGAAGGGAGCGGGCGGCTGGGTGAGCAGTTCTTC,CASSQEGSGRLGEQFF
.,TRBJ2-1,TRBV4-3,TRBD2,TGCGCCAGCAGCCAAGATAGTCGGGAGGGCTACAATGAGCAGTTCTTC,CASSQDSREGYNEQFF
many,TRBJ2-3,TRBV7-8,TRBD1,TGTGCCAGCAGCCCCCAGACAGGGGGCCTGGATACGCAGTATTTT,CASSPQTGGLDTQYF
many,TRBJ2-5,TRBV7-8,TRBD1,TGTGCCAGCAGCGGGCTAAGGGACAGGGCAGAGACCCAGTACTTC,CASSGLRDRAETQYF
many,TRBJ1-4,TRBV6-5,.,TGTGCCAGCAGTTACTCGATTTATGCAACTAATGAAAAACTGTTTTTT,CASSYSIYATNEKLFF
many,TRBJ2-7,TRBV3-1,TRBD2,TGTGCCAGCAGCCAAACAGCGGGGCCCTACGAGCAGTACTTC,CASSQTAGPYEQYF
few,TRBJ2-1,TRBV7-9,TRBD1,TGTGCCCTCCGGACAGGGGGTAGCGATGAGCAGTTCTTC,CALRTGGSDEQFF
many,TRBJ1-1,TRBV20-1,.,TGCAGTGCTAGAGGCTCGGGTTACACTGAAGCTTTCTTT,CSARGSGYTEAFF
few,TRBJ2-1,TRBV20-1,TRBD2,TGCAGTGCACCAAGAGCGGGGTTATACAATGAGCAGTTCTTC,CSAPRAGLYNEQFF
many,TRBJ2-1,TRBV4-1,TRBD2,TGCGCCAGCAGCCAAGATCTGGGCGGGGGCTACAATGAGCAGTTCTTC,CASSQDLGGGYNEQFF
.,TRBJ1-5,TRBV27,.,TGTGCCAGCAGTTCAGCCCGGAGGGGCGGCCAGCCCCAGCATTTT,CASSSARRGGQPQHF
many,TRBJ2-7,TRBV5-1,TRBD1,TGCGCCAGCAGCTTGAGGGACAGGCCCTACGAGCAGTACTTC,CASSLRDRPYEQYF
.,TRBJ1-6,TRBV9,.,TGTGCCAGCAGCGTAGCGGCACCGAATTCACCCCTCCACTTT,CASSVAAPNSPLHF
many,TRBJ2-1,TRBV28,TRBD1,TGTGCCAGCAGTTCTTCCGGGACAGGGGCCTACAATGAGCAGTTCTTC,CASSSSGTGAYNEQFF
many,TRBJ2-7,TRBV3-1,.,TGTGCCAGCAGCCAAGGAAGCGGCCTCTACGAGCAGTACTTC,CASSQGSGLYEQYF
many,TRBJ1-1,TRBV9,.,TGTGCCAGCAGCGGAGTGCTAACTGAAGCTTTCTTT,CASSGVLTEAFF
many,TRBJ1-2,TRBV29-1,.,TGCAGCGTCCGACTTACAGGGACGGGGGGCTACACCTTC,CSVRLTGTGGYTF
many,TRBJ2-3,TRBV20-1,.,TGCAGTGCTACCCCGCTGGGGGAGGCGGATACGCAGTATTTT,CSATPLGEADTQYF
many,TRBJ2-7,TRBV12-3/TRBV12-4,.,TGTGCCAGCAGTTTAGCGGGCAGGCACGAGCAGTACTTC,CASSLAGRHEQYF
.,TRBJ2-7,TRBV7-2,TRBD2,TGTGCCAGCAGCTTAGTGGGGACTAGGGGGAATGAGCAGTACTTC,CASSLVGTRGNEQYF
many,TRBJ2-1,TRBV6-1,TRBD2,TGTGCCAGCAGCGCCGTGGGTAGCGGGAGGAATGAGCAGTTCTTC,CASSAVGSGRNEQFF
many,TRBJ2-7,TRBV4-3,.,TGCGCCAGCAGCCAAGTTCTGGGGGCGGTCTACGAGCAGTACTTC,CASSQVLGAVYEQYF
.,TRBJ2-1,TRBV7-9,TRBD2,TGTGCCAGCAGCTTACCTTCGTGGGCGGGAGCCAATGAGCAGTTCTTC,CASSLPSWAGANEQFF
many,TRBJ1-2,TRBV7-8,TRBD1,TGTGCCAGCAGCCTACAGGGGTTATTATATGGCTACACCTTC,CASSLQGLLYGYTF
few,TRBJ2-5,TRBV7-2,TRBD2,TGTGCCAGCAGCTTCCGACTAGCGGGAGTGGAAGAGACCCAGTACTTC,CASSFRLAGVEETQYF
many,TRBJ2-7,TRBV24-1,.,TGTGCCACCAGTGATTGGAAGGGGATGCAGTACTTC,CATSDWKGMQYF
many,TRBJ2-6,TRBV29-1,.,TGCAGCGTTGGAACGGGCGGGGCCAACGTCCTGACTTTC,CSVGTGGANVLTF
many,TRBJ2-3,TRBV29-1,TRBD2,TGCAGCGTTGACGCGGGAGGGAGGACAGATACGCAGTATTTT,CSVDAGGRTDTQYF
many,TRBJ2-1,TRBV7-9,.,TGTGCCAGCAGCTTAGGTCAATACAATGGGCAGTTCTTC,CASSLGQYNGQFF
many,TRBJ2-3,TRBV4-1,TRBD1,TGCGCCAGCAGCCCTACTAGCAGGGGGCATACGCAGTATTTT,CASSPTSRGHTQYF
many,TRBJ2-2,TRBV5-4,.,TGTGCCAGCAGCCAAAGAACCGGGGAGCTGTTTTTT,CASSQRTGELFF
many,TRBJ2-3,TRBV20-1,TRBD2,TGCAGTGCTCGACCAGCGGGAGGGGCAGATACGCAGTATTTT,CSARPAGGADTQYF
many,TRBJ1-5,TRBV12-5,.,TGTGCTAGTGGTTTGGCAGCTCCCAATCAGCCCCAGCATTTT,CASGLAAPNQPQHF
many,TRBJ2-3,TRBV30,.,TGTGCCTGGAGGTACGTTGCCAGTAGGAGCGATACGCAGTATTTT,CAWRYVASRSDTQYF
many,TRBJ2-7,TRBV11-2,TRBD2,TGTGCCAGCAGCTTGGGACTAGCGGGACGCGGCAGATGGTACGAGCAGTACTTC,CASSLGLAGRGRWYEQYF
many,TRBJ1-2,TRBV20-1,.,TGCAGTGCCGGGGAAGCGTGGGGCTATGGCTACACCTTC,CSAGEAWGYGYTF
.,TRBJ2-1,TRBV5-5,.,TGTGCCAGCAGCTTGAATCGGGAGAGCTGGAATGAGCAGTTCTTC,CASSLNRESWNEQFF
many,TRBJ1-2,TRBV29-1,.,TGCAGCGTTGACCTCGACAGCCATGAGTCTTATGGCTACACCTTC,CSVDLDSHESYGYTF
many,TRBJ2-7,TRBV7-8,.,TGTGCCAGCAGCTTACCGGGGGACTCCTACGAGCAGTACTTC,CASSLPGDSYEQYF
many,TRBJ2-1,TRBV6-2/TRBV6-3,.,TGTGCCAGCATGGGTAGCGGCACTTACAATGAGCAGTTCTTC,CASMGSGTYNEQFF
many,TRBJ1-2,TRBV20-1,.,TGCAGTGGGATTACAGGGAATGGCTACACCTTC,CSGITGNGYTF
few,TRBJ2-5,TRBV20-1,.,TGCAGTGCTAGAGGACGGCCTGGGGTGGAGACCCAGTACTTC,CSARGRPGVETQYF
many,TRBJ2-3,TRBV19,.,TGTGCCAGTAGCTGGAGGGCCCGCCCTAGCACAGATACGCAGTATTTT,CASSWRARPSTDTQYF
many,TRBJ2-5,TRBV6-1,TRBD2,TGTGCCAGCAGTCCCGGGCTAGCGGGGCAACGTAGTCAAGAGACCCAGTACTTC,CASSPGLAGQRSQETQYF
many,TRBJ2-3,TRBV7-9,.,TGTGCCAGCAGCTCCTCAGGACGTGATACGCAGTATTTT,CASSSSGRDTQYF
.,TRBJ2-1,TRBV29-1,.,TGCAGCGTTGAACGGCCCGGAAGCTCCTACAATGAGCAGTTCTTC,CSVERPGSSYNEQFF
many,TRBJ2-3,TRBV7-2,TRBD1,TGTGCCAGCAGCTTAGCGACGGGACAGGCTGGATTT,CASSLATGQAGF
.,TRBJ2-5,TRBV5-1,.,TGCGCCAGCGCTTACTGGGGGACGGAGACCCAGTACTTC,CASAYWGTETQYF
many,TRBJ2-3,TRBV6-2/TRBV6-3,.,TGTGCCAGCAGCTACAACAGGGACCGCACAGATACGCAGTATTTT,CASSYNRDRTDTQYF